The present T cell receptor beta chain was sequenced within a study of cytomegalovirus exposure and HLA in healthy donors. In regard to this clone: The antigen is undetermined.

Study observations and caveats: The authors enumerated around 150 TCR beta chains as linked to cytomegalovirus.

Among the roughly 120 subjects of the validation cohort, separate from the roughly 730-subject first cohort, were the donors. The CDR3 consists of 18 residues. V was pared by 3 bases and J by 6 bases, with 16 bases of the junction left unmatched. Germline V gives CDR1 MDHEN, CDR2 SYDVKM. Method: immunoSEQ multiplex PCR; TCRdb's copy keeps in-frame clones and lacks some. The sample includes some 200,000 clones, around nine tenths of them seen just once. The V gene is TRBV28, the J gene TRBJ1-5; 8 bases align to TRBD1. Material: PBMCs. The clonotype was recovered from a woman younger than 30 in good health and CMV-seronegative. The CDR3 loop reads CASSFYGQGLGQGQPQHF. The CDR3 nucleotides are TGTGCCAGCAGTTTCTACGGACAGGGCCTAGGCCAGGGTCAGCCCCAGCATTTT.